This T cell receptor (beta chain) was obtained from a study of CD8 T cells in Susac syndrome. It was with random hexamers that about 0.45 to 1 ug RNA was reverse transcribed. The CDR3 of TCR beta was amplified by immunoSEQ multiplex PCR across 54 Vbeta and 13 Jbeta. Each CDR3 protein gets one entry after TCRdb re-called the immunoSEQ multiplex PCR reads with MiXCR. Found here are 250,000 to 350,000 distinct CDR3 sequences, more than 75% of them singletons; the top ten hold around 0.12%. Negative isolation was applied to CD8+ and CD4+ T cells, and FACS enrichment was applied to TEMRA cells. The V end lost 5 bases, the J end lost 8 bases, and 18 bases lay between the germline ends. CDR3 length equals 15 residues. Germline V CDR1 and CDR2: SEHNR, FQNEAQ (reference sequence).

Specimen: CD8+ T cells from PBMCs. The chain uses TRBV7-9 and TRBJ2-2, with a weak D call TRBD1 (6 bases). The sequence was collected from a human donor with multiple sclerosis. The CDR3: CASSPDWGRAGELFF. DNA for the CDR3: TGTGCCAGCAGCCCGGACTGGGGGCGCGCGGGGGAGCTGTTTTTT.